Below, 24 T cell receptor beta chains from the same sample are listed, as sequenced in a study of OX40 agonist ivuxolimab in advanced cancers. Clones were read by immunoSEQ multiplex PCR, and TCRdb kept only the in-frame ones, dropping some. There are tens of thousands of clones in the sample; about 89% occur only once, and about a tenth lies in the top ten. The sequenced sample was CD4+ or CD8+ T cells sorted from blood, obtained in a trial of the OX40 agonist ivuxolimab. The receptors shown here come from an adult with an advanced solid tumor such as melanoma, head and neck, liver or kidney cancer.

The CDR3 DNA sequence: TGTGCCAGCAGCTTCACAGATACGCAGTATTTT. It encodes CASSFTDTQYF. The chain combines TRBV9 with TRBJ2-3; D gene unclear. Looked up from germline, CDR1 is SGDLS and CDR2 is YYNGEE. The CDR3 runs 11 residues. Trimming cost V 4 bases and J 2 bases, with 2 bases left between them.

The CDR3 nucleotides are TGTGCCAGTAGTATTTTGGCGGAGACTGGGGAGACCCAGTACTTC. This gives the protein CASSILAETGETQYF. The chain links TRBV19 to TRBJ2-5; D is ambiguous. V was cut by 3 bases and J by 5 bases, with 16 bases left in between. This CDR3 spans 15 amino acids. The germline V gene has CDR1 LNHDA and CDR2 SQIVND (reference sequence). Full variable domain (remainder filled in from reference TRBV19 and TRBJ2-5): DGGITQSPKYLFRKEGQNVTLSCEQNLNHDAMYWYRQDPGQGLRLIYYSQIVNDFQKGDIAEGYSVSREKKESFPLTVTSAQKNPTAFYLCASSILAETGETQYFGPGTRLLVL.

The chain employs TRBV9 and TRBJ1-1; D is uncertain. The V gene's germline CDR1 is SGDLS and CDR2 YYNGEE. V lost 4 bases to trimming and J lost 4 bases, with 11 bases between them. The CDR3 consists of 13 residues. The CDR3 spells CASSPSVRTEAFF. DNA of the CDR3: TGTGCCAGCAGCCCCTCGGTTCGCACTGAAGCTTTCTTT.

This sequence joins TRBV5-6 and TRBJ2-7, with 8 nucleotides matching TRBD1. CDR3 size: 16 residues. Unmatched junction bases numbered 10, after V lost 3 bases and J lost 2 bases. Per the germline V gene, CDR1 is SGHDT and CDR2 is YYEEEE. Here the CDR3 reads CASSWLQGGTAYEQYF. CDR3 nucleotides: TGTGCCAGCAGCTGGTTACAGGGGGGAACTGCCTACGAGCAGTACTTC.

This clone was recorded a few times. CDR3 sequence (DNA): TGCGCCAGCAGTGAGGTGTTGGGAGTCCACGAGCAGTACTTC. Translated, it gives CASSEVLGVHEQYF. The gene calls are TRBV10-1 and TRBJ2-7; D is possibly TRBD2 (5 bases). Trimming stripped 2 bases from V and 5 bases from J, with 13 bases between. Germline V CDR1 and CDR2: WNHNN, SYGVQD (reference sequence). The CDR3 has 14 amino acids.

The chain uses TRBV7-9 and TRBJ2-1; 9 bases align to TRBD2. The CDR3 extends over 16 amino acids. Germline values: CDR1 SEHNR, CDR2 FQNEAQ (reference sequence). The junction had 9 bases not matched to a gene; V was cut back by 8 bases and J by 1 base. CDR3: CASRWGGRGSYNEQFF. CDR3 bases: TGTGCCAGCCGTTGGGGCGGGAGGGGATCCTACAATGAGCAGTTCTTC.

V gene TRBV5-4 combines with J gene TRBJ1-2; no definite D call. The V end lost 4 bases, the J end lost 8 bases, and 9 bases lay between the germline ends. The germline gives CDR1 SGHNT, CDR2 YYREEE (reference sequence). The CDR3 length is 11 residues. In nucleotides, the CDR3 is TGTGCCAGCAGCAACGGGGTCGGCTACACCTTC. Its protein is CASSNGVGYTF. The entire variable domain, with the rest obtained from reference TRBV5-4 and TRBJ1-2, is as follows: ETGVTQSPTHLIKTRGQQVTLRCSSQSGHNTVSWYQQALGQGPQFIFQYYREEENGRGNFPPRFSGLQFPNYSSELNVNALELDDSALYLCASSNGVGYTFGSGTRLTVV.

The chain is built from TRBV19 and TRBJ1-1; no firm D call. V was clipped by 5 bases and J by 0 bases, with 7 bases between them. Germline CDR1 is LNHDA and CDR2 is SQIVND (reference sequence). This CDR3 comprises 13 residues. In DNA form, the CDR3 reads TGTGCCAGTAGTTTATTAATGAACACTGAAGCTTTCTTT. Translation: CASSLLMNTEAFF.

The V call is TRBV18, the J call TRBJ2-1; TRBD1 might be the D (5 bases). The V gene lost 8 bases and the J gene lost 9 bases, with 14 bases spanning the gap. Per the germline V gene, CDR1 is KGHSH and CDR2 is LQKENI. CDR3 length: 12 amino acids. The CDR3 nucleotides are TGTGCCAGCGGGGCTCCGATAGGTGAGCAGTTCTTC. Protein product: CASGAPIGEQFF. Supplemented by reference TRBV18 and TRBJ2-1, the full variable domain reads NAGVMQNPRHLVRRRGQEARLRCSPMKGHSHVYWYRQLPEEGLKFMVYLQKENIIDESGMPKERFSAEFPKEGPSILRIQQVVRGDSAAYFCASGAPIGEQFFGPGTRLTVL.

This sequence joins TRBV21-1 and TRBJ1-2; TRBD1 reflects the table's D call only, with no check against the DNA. TRBV21-1 is marked as a pseudogene. The CDR3 has 13 amino acids. The CDR3 DNA reads TGTGCCAGCAGCAGGACAGGGACCCATGGCTACACCTTC. Translation: CASSRTGTHGYTF.

Here the CDR3 DNA reads TGTGCCAGCAGTCCGGGACAGGGGGTTTACTATGGCTACACCTTC. It translates to CASSPGQGVYYGYTF. V gene TRBV27 combines with J gene TRBJ1-2; TRBD1 matches at 11 bases. V shed 5 bases and J 3 bases; nucleotides not matched to a gene: 5. This CDR3 has 15 residues. Per germline, CDR1 MNHEY and CDR2 SMNVEV (reference sequence).

J is TRBJ2-5 and V is TRBV4-1, with 12 nucleotides matching TRBD1. The J call may not be correct, given that the DNA end is closer to TRBJ2-7. The CDR3 extends over 16 amino acids. In germline, CDR1 is MGHRA, CDR2 YSYEKL. The CDR3 DNA reads TGCGCCAGCAGCCCTCTCCCGGGACAGGGGGCTTACGAGCAGTACTTC. It specifies CASSPLPGQGAYEQYF.

This clone was found once. The CDR3 here is CASSDSSTGELFF. The DNA of the CDR3 is TGTGCCAGCAGTGACAGTAGCACCGGGGAGCTGTTTTTT. The chain links TRBV2 to TRBJ2-2; D call uncertain. V dropped 3 bases and J dropped 4 bases, with 6 bases sitting between them. Germline V gene sequence: CDR1 SNHLY, CDR2 FYNNEI. This CDR3 is built from 13 residues. The full variable domain, rest sourced from reference TRBV2 and TRBJ2-2, is EPEVTQTPSHQVTQMGQEVILRCVPISNHLYFYWYRQILGQKVEFLVSFYNNEISEKSEIFDDQFSVERPDGSNFTLKIRSTKLEDSAMYFCASSDSSTGELFFGEGSRLTVL.

The chain links TRBV6-1 to TRBJ2-7; D is uncertain. This CDR3 comprises 13 residues. Germline V gives CDR1 MNHNS, CDR2 SASEGT. V was pared by 1 base and J by 5 bases, with 9 bases between. In nucleotides, the CDR3 is TGTGCCAGCAGTGAAGGGCGTGGGGACGAGCAGTACTTC. Amino acids: CASSEGRGDEQYF.

The V call is TRBV7-9, the J call TRBJ1-5; 9 positions agree with TRBD1. Germline V gene lookup returns CDR1 SEHNR and CDR2 FQNEAQ (reference sequence). V lost 6 bases, J lost 1 base, and 7 bases stayed unmatched. The CDR3 is 16 amino acids. This CDR3 is CASSWGQGGSNQPQHF. In nucleotides, the CDR3 is TGTGCCAGCAGTTGGGGACAGGGTGGGAGCAATCAGCCCCAGCATTTT.

This clone was detected only once. The V and J genes are TRBV7-9 and TRBJ1-3; D is ambiguous. The CDR3 is made up of 12 amino acids. Germline-derived CDR1 and CDR2 are SEHNR and FQNEAQ (reference sequence). V gave up 5 bases and J gave up 8 bases, with 10 bases separating them. As DNA, the CDR3 is TGTGCCAGCAGCCTCCTGTGGGACACCATATATTTT. Its translation: CASSLLWDTIYF.

The V gene is TRBV19, the J gene TRBJ2-2, with 7 bases aligning to TRBD2. J gave up 3 bases and V 3 bases, and 4 bases lay outside the gene matches. The CDR3 is 15 amino acids. CDR1 and CDR2 from the germline V gene are LNHDA and SQIVND (reference sequence). CDR3 sequence: CASSIGSGDTGELFF. In DNA, the CDR3 is TGTGCCAGTAGTATCGGGAGCGGGGACACCGGGGAGCTGTTTTTT.

The chain recombines TRBV19 with TRBJ2-7; the D gene is possibly TRBD1 (6 bases). CDR1 LNHDA and CDR2 SQIVND come from the germline V gene (reference sequence). Trimming took 5 bases from V and 7 from J, leaving 18 bases between them. The CDR3 has 14 residues. In DNA, the CDR3 is TGTGCCAGTAGTGCCCTTGGACAGCCCGCGGAGCAGTACTTC. It is translated as CASSALGQPAEQYF.

This clone was found a few times. This chain uses TRBV9 with TRBJ1-2, with D possibly matching TRBD1 (5 bases). The germline V gene encodes CDR1 SGDLS and CDR2 YYNGEE. The CDR3 contains 15 residues. Trimming left V 0 bases short and J 0 bases short, with 9 bases between. CDR3 protein: CASSVEIGANYGYTF. As DNA, the CDR3 is TGTGCCAGCAGCGTAGAAATAGGGGCTAACTATGGCTACACCTTC. The variable domain in full, completed from reference TRBV9 and TRBJ1-2, reads DSGVTQTPKHLITATGQRVTLRCSPRSGDLSVYWYQQSLDQGLQFLIQYYNGEERAKGNILERFSAQQFPDLHSELNLSSLELGDSALYFCASSVEIGANYGYTFGSGTRLTVV.

The V and J genes are TRBV5-4 and TRBJ2-2; perhaps TRBD2 as D (7 bases). The V end lost 3 bases, the J end lost 5 bases, and 17 bases lay between the germline ends. Germline CDR1 is SGHNT and CDR2 is YYREEE (reference sequence). The CDR3 spans 16 residues. The CDR3: CASSWLAGAGTGELFF. Here the CDR3 DNA reads TGTGCCAGCAGCTGGTTGGCGGGGGCTGGGACCGGGGAGCTGTTTTTT.

This sequence joins TRBV6-4 and TRBJ2-1, with a possible D match to TRBD1 (6 bases). The CDR3 is 15 residues long. Germline CDR1 reads MRHNA; CDR2 reads SNTAGT. V lost 2 bases and J 3 bases, leaving 11 bases between the germline ends. The CDR3 DNA sequence: TGTGCCAGCAGTGACGGGGGCAGCGACTACAATGAGCAGTTCTTC. It yields the protein CASSDGGSDYNEQFF.

V usage is TRBV7-9 and J usage is TRBJ1-1; D unclear. Trimming stripped 1 base from V and 8 bases from J, with 14 bases between. This CDR3 has 14 residues. The germline CDR1 and CDR2 sequences are SEHNR and FQNEAQ (reference sequence). The DNA for the CDR3 is TGTGCCAGCAGCTTAGGGATTGGTGCCTCCGAAGCTTTCTTT. Translating gives CASSLGIGASEAFF.

In the case of this clone: The junction differs from germline at one of its ends, possibly a read error. Other DNA sequences in this sample translate to the same CDR3. The V call is TRBV12-5, the J call TRBJ2-1, with TRBD1 as a possible D gene (6 bases). The CDR3 runs to 17 residues. CDR1 is LGHNT and CDR2 is FRNRAP in the germline V gene. The CDR3 spells CASGPDSYHHSYNEQFF. The CDR3 region has the DNA TGCGCTAGTGGTCCGGACAGCTACCACCACTCCTACAATGAGCAGTTCTTC.

The chain uses TRBV18 and TRBJ1-1; TRBD1 is a possible D gene (5 bases). V lost 0 bases and J lost 6, with 14 bases in between. CDR1 KGHSH and CDR2 LQKENI come from the germline V gene. The CDR3 sequence is 15 residues long. Written as DNA, the CDR3 is TGTGCCAGCTCACCACCGGGGGTGGTTGCGTCTGAAGCTTTCTTT. Its protein is CASSPPGVVASEAFF.